This is a list of T cell receptor beta chains from one sample in a study of blood T cells in healthy people across ages. MiXCR, applied by TCRdb to the 5' RACE reads, yields one record per CDR3 protein. The sample lists 1.5 million to 2 million distinct CDR3 sequences; 28% were seen once. What was sequenced was blood. The receptors come from a woman in her twenties or thirties in good health. Each CDR3 is given with its conserved first and last residue. The D gene is left open where the match is weak. Size is omitted from some rows. Given values are once, few, many or a class for expanded clones.

J gene: TRBJ2-7
D gene: .
clone size: .
V gene: TRBV12-5
CDR3 protein: CASALSGSQREQYF
CDR3 DNA: TGTGCTAGTGCCCTTTCAGGGAGCCAACGCGAGCAGTACTTC

J gene: TRBJ2-4
D gene: .
clone size: .
V gene: TRBV12-3/TRBV12-4
CDR3 protein: CASSPTKQGWIQYF
CDR3 DNA: TGTGCCAGCAGTCCCACCAAGCAGGGTTGGATTCAGTACTTC

J gene: TRBJ1-1
D gene: .
clone size: .
V gene: TRBV3-1
CDR3 protein: CASNQGVWTEAFF
CDR3 DNA: TGTGCCAGCAACCAAGGGGTTTGGACTGAAGCTTTCTTT

J gene: TRBJ2-4
D gene: TRBD1
clone size: few
V gene: TRBV15
CDR3 protein: CATSRDGTGRNIQYF
CDR3 DNA: TGTGCCACCAGCCGGGATGGGACAGGGAGGAACATTCAGTACTTC

J gene: TRBJ2-7
D gene: .
clone size: .
V gene: TRBV4-3
CDR3 protein: CASSQLSGSSYEQYF
CDR3 DNA: TGCGCCAGCAGCCAGCTTTCGGGGAGCTCCTACGAGCAGTACTTC

J gene: TRBJ2-7
D gene: .
clone size: .
V gene: TRBV7-2
CDR3 protein: CASSSPPFDRYNEQYF
CDR3 DNA: TGTGCCAGCAGCTCACCGCCCTTCGACCGCTACAATGAGCAGTACTTC

J gene: TRBJ2-7
D gene: TRBD1
clone size: many
V gene: TRBV6-6
CDR3 protein: CASSGQGTQEQYF
CDR3 DNA: TGTGCCAGCAGTGGACAGGGAACGCAGGAGCAGTACTTC

J gene: TRBJ2-6
D gene: TRBD1
clone size: .
V gene: TRBV5-1
CDR3 protein: CASSSGQFFLEANVLTF
CDR3 DNA: TGCGCCAGCAGCTCGGGACAGTTTTTTCTTGAGGCCAACGTCCTGACTTTC

J gene: TRBJ1-1
D gene: .
clone size: .
V gene: TRBV29-1
CDR3 protein: CSVATGGTEAFF
CDR3 DNA: TGCAGCGTTGCAACGGGGGGCACTGAAGCTTTCTTT

J gene: TRBJ2-5
D gene: .
clone size: many
V gene: TRBV20-1
CDR3 protein: CSAQRTSQETQYF
CDR3 DNA: TGCAGTGCTCAACGGACCTCGCAAGAGACCCAGTACTTC

J gene: TRBJ2-3
D gene: .
clone size: many
V gene: TRBV19
CDR3 protein: CASSIGGGTDTQYF
CDR3 DNA: TGTGCCAGTAGTATAGGCGGGGGCACAGATACGCAGTATTTT

J gene: TRBJ2-7
D gene: TRBD2
clone size: .
V gene: TRBV2
CDR3 protein: CASSEGGRANEQYF
CDR3 DNA: TGTGCCAGCAGTGAAGGTGGGAGGGCGAACGAGCAGTACTTC

J gene: TRBJ1-5
D gene: .
clone size: .
V gene: TRBV20-1
CDR3 protein: CSARSSSNQPQHF
CDR3 DNA: TGCAGTGCTAGGTCGAGTAGCAATCAGCCCCAGCATTTT

J gene: TRBJ2-1
D gene: .
clone size: .
V gene: TRBV6-5
CDR3 protein: CASSRRMGSAPNEQFF
CDR3 DNA: TGTGCCAGCAGCAGACGTATGGGAAGCGCCCCCAATGAGCAGTTCTTC

J gene: TRBJ2-1
D gene: TRBD2
clone size: once
V gene: TRBV29-1
CDR3 protein: CARSSQTSGSYEQFF
CDR3 DNA: TGCGCAAGATCCTCTCAGACTAGCGGGAGCTATGAGCAGTTCTTC

J gene: TRBJ2-7
D gene: .
clone size: .
V gene: TRBV6-9
CDR3 protein: CASSYSRDHEQCF
CDR3 DNA: TGTGCCAGCAGTTATTCGAGGGACCACGAGCAGTGCTTC

J gene: TRBJ2-1
D gene: .
clone size: many
V gene: TRBV19
CDR3 protein: CASSIRGLGVSYNEQFF
CDR3 DNA: TGTGCCAGTAGTATTCGGGGCTTAGGGGTCTCCTACAATGAGCAGTTCTTC

J gene: TRBJ2-7
D gene: TRBD1
clone size: .
V gene: TRBV30
CDR3 protein: CAWMTGGNEQYF
CDR3 DNA: TGTGCCTGGATGACAGGGGGCAACGAGCAGTACTTC

J gene: TRBJ2-4
D gene: TRBD1
clone size: .
V gene: TRBV12-3/TRBV12-4
CDR3 protein: CASSHDRVYGQYF
CDR3 DNA: TGTGCCAGCAGTCATGACAGGGTGTACGGGCAGTACTTC

J gene: TRBJ2-1
D gene: .
clone size: .
V gene: TRBV5-1
CDR3 protein: CASSPGASVNEQFF
CDR3 DNA: TGCGCCAGCAGCCCAGGGGCTAGCGTGAATGAGCAGTTCTTC

J gene: TRBJ2-1
D gene: TRBD2
clone size: .
V gene: TRBV2
CDR3 protein: CAAGENAGEGNEQFF
CDR3 DNA: TGTGCCGCCGGAGAAAATGCGGGAGAAGGAAATGAGCAGTTCTTC

J gene: TRBJ1-4
D gene: .
clone size: .
V gene: TRBV15
CDR3 protein: CATSRDEGNKEKLFF
CDR3 DNA: TGTGCCACCAGCAGAGATGAGGGCAACAAAGAAAAACTGTTTTTT

J gene: TRBJ2-3
D gene: .
clone size: .
V gene: TRBV7-9
CDR3 protein: CASSRTQAVDTQYF
CDR3 DNA: TGTGCCAGCAGCCGAACCCAGGCAGTAGATACGCAGTATTTT